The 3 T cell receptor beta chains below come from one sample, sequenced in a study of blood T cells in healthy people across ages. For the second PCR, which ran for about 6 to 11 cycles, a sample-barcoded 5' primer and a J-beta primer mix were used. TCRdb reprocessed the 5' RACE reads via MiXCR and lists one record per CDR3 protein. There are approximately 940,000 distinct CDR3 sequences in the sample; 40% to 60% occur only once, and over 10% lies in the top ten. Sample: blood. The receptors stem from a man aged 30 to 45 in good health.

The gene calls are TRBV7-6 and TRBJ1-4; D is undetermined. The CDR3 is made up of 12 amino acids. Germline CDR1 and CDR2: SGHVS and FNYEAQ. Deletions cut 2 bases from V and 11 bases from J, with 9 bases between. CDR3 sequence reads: CASSLWLGKLFF. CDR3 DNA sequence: TGTGCCAGCAGCTTATGGTTAGGGAAACTGTTTTTT.

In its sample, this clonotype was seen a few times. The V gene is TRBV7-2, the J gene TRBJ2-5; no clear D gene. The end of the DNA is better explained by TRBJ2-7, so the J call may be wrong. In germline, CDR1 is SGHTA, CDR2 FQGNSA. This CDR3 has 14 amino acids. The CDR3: CASSKGEGTYEQYF. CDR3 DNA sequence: TGTGCCAGCAGCAAGGGTGAAGGGACCTACGAGCAGTACTTC.

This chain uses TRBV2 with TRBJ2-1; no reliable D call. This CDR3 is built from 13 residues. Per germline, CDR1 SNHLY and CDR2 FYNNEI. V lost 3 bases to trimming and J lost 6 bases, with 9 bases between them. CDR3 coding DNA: TGTGCCAGCAGTGACTTAGATGTCAATGAGCAGTTCTTC. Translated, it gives CASSDLDVNEQFF.